These 18 T cell receptor beta chains were sequenced from one sample in a study of post-analysis software for immune sequencing data. Whole-study results and caveats: Five TRBV segments, including TRBV5-6, TRBV5-1 and TRBV20-1, were more frequent in patients than controls.

Tagging with unique molecular identifiers was a feature of the TCR beta cDNA libraries. TCRdb re-called the PCR reads with MiXCR, one entry per CDR3 protein. The sample holds 700,000 to 900,000 distinct CDR3 sequences, 35% to 55% seen once. Their target antigens are unknown. Sequencing was performed on blood. The receptor source for this set is a girl under 18 with multiple sclerosis.

The chain couples TRBV18 to TRBJ2-7; D gene uncertain. CDR3 size: 9 residues. Per germline, CDR1 KGHSH and CDR2 LQKENI. Trimming took off 11 bases at V and 4 bases at J, with 6 bases between the two ends. In DNA form, the CDR3 reads TGTGCCGGTCATTACGAGCAGTACTTC. Residues: CAGHYEQYF.

This rearrangement joins TRBV6-6 to TRBJ2-1; D is unresolved. CDR3 length equals 15 residues. V lost 6 bases, J lost 0 bases, and 12 bases lay in between. Germline CDR1 MNHNY, CDR2 SVGAGI (reference sequence). The CDR3 DNA is TGTGCCAGCAGCCGCACAACTCTCTCCTACAATGAGCAGTTCTTC. Translation gives CASSRTTLSYNEQFF.

A note on this clonotype: A much larger clonotype is one base distant, so this may be a read error. This chain uses TRBV10-3 with TRBJ2-7; 10 bases map to TRBD2. Germline V CDR1 and CDR2: ENHRY, SYGVKD. This CDR3 region has 17 residues. The CDR3 loop reads CAISEPTSGRVSYKQYF. The CDR3 DNA reads as TGTGCCATCAGTGAGCCCACCAGCGGGAGGGTATCCTACAAGCAGTACTTC.

This clonotype has just one count. The chain joins TRBV28 to TRBJ2-5; 8 positions match TRBD2. The CDR3 length is 15 residues. Losses at the gene ends were 5 bases for V and 10 bases for J; bases not matched to a gene: 15. Germline-derived CDR1 and CDR2 are MDHEN and SYDVKM. The CDR3 DNA reads as TGTGCCAGCAGTCCTTCCACCGGGACTAGGAGGGACCAGTACTTC. It encodes CASSPSTGTRRDQYF.

The DNA for the CDR3 is TGCAGTGCTAGACTAGCGGGCGAGCAGTACTTC. The encoded protein is CSARLAGEQYF. The gene calls are TRBV20-1 and TRBJ2-7, with TRBD2 identical over 8 bases. Germline V gene lookup returns CDR1 DFQATT and CDR2 SNEGSKA (reference sequence). The CDR3 has 11 residues. V dropped 2 bases and J dropped 6; count of bases not matched to a gene: 0.

This clonotype was detected only a few times. The rearrangement links TRBV30 to TRBJ1-2; possible D gene TRBD1, 6 bases. CDR3 length: 11 residues. V shed 6 bases and J shed 2 bases, with 7 bases lying between them. Per the germline V gene, CDR1 is GTSNPN and CDR2 is SVGIG (reference sequence). For the CDR3, the DNA is TGTGCCTGTGGACAGAACTATGGCTACACCTTC. It encodes CACGQNYGYTF. The full variable domain, with the rest looked up from reference TRBV30 and TRBJ1-2, is SQTIHQWPATLVQPVGSPLSLECTVEGTSNPNLYWYRQAAGRGLQLLFYSVGIGQISSEVPQNLSASRPQDRQFILSSKKLLLSDSGFYLCACGQNYGYTFGSGTRLTVV.

This clonotype was seen a handful of times. The rearrangement links TRBV6-5 to TRBJ2-1; TRBD2 matches 8 bases. The J segment lost 8 bases and the V segment lost 4 bases, leaving 25 bases of the junction unmatched. The CDR3 has 20 residues. The germline gives CDR1 MNHEY, CDR2 SVGAGI. Here the CDR3 reads CASSSRGAAGVDTRPHEQFF. The DNA for the CDR3 is TGTGCCAGCAGTTCCCGGGGGGCAGCGGGAGTTGATACCCGCCCCCATGAGCAGTTCTTC.

This clonotype was counted only a few times. The rearrangement uses TRBV6-1 and TRBJ2-3; 8 bases agree with TRBD2. The CDR3 has 14 amino acids. Germline assignment: CDR1 MNHNS and CDR2 SASEGT. V shed 6 bases and J 3 bases; nucleotides not matched to a gene: 5. The CDR3 DNA reads as TGTGCCAGCAGAAGGCGGGAGGTGACAGATACGCAGTATTTT. Encoded protein: CASRRREVTDTQYF.

This clonotype appeared a few times. The chain employs TRBV27 and TRBJ1-1; TRBD1 might be the D (5 bases). Germline CDR1 is MNHEY and CDR2 is SMNVEV (reference sequence). With 5 bases removed from V and 0 bases from J, the gap between germline ends came to 10 bases. CDR3 length equals 14 residues. The CDR3 sequence is CASSDRGVNTEAFF. The CDR3 DNA is TGTGCCAGCAGTGACCGGGGGGTGAACACTGAAGCTTTCTTT.

In DNA, the CDR3 is TGTGCCACCAGCAGCTTCTCACACGAACGGGCTTTCTTT. Translation: CATSSFSHERAFF. This chain uses TRBV15 with TRBJ1-1; D not certain. Trimming removed 3 bases from V and 11 bases from J, with 16 bases in between. The CDR3 is 13 residues long. Germline V gene sequence: CDR1 LNHNV, CDR2 YYDKDF (reference sequence).

The CDR3 loop reads CASSPPGSLETQYF. The CDR3 nucleotides are TGTGCCAGCTCACCACCCGGCAGCCTTGAGACCCAGTACTTC. V gene TRBV18 combines with J gene TRBJ2-7; D is unresolved. TRBJ2-5 explains the end of the DNA better; the J call may be wrong. The CDR3 spans 14 residues. Germline CDR1 and CDR2: KGHSH and LQKENI.

This chain connects TRBV29-1 to TRBJ2-6; D remains unclear. The V and J ends lost 0 bases and 0 bases respectively, with 15 bases between them. The germline gives CDR1 SQVTM, CDR2 ANQGSEA. The CDR3 covers 18 residues. The CDR3 nucleotides are TGCAGCGTTGAAGAAAGGGTTCTGGAGCTCTCTGGGGCCAACGTCCTGACTTTC. It specifies CSVEERVLELSGANVLTF.

The rearrangement joins TRBV12-3 or TRBV12-4 to TRBJ1-4; D is undetermined. V lost 8 bases and J lost 5, with 6 bases in between. The CDR3 covers 11 residues. The CDR3 nucleotides are TGTGCCAGCCAATTAAATGAAAAACTGTTTTTT. As protein: CASQLNEKLFF.

V gene TRBV7-9 combines with J gene TRBJ1-2; 8 bases align to TRBD1. CDR3 length: 14 residues. V trimming: 5 bases; J trimming: 8 bases; junction bases outside the gene matches: 10. CDR1 is SEHNR, CDR2 FQNEAQ, per germline (reference sequence). Here the CDR3 DNA reads TGTGCCAGCAGCCGGGGCGGACAGGGAGTCGGCTACACCTTC. As protein: CASSRGGQGVGYTF. The full variable domain, its missing parts supplied by reference TRBV7-9 and TRBJ1-2, is DTGVSQNPRHKITKRGQNVTFRCDPISEHNRLYWYRQTLGQGPEFLTYFQNEAQLEKSRLLSDRFSAERPKGSFSTLEIQRTEQGDSAMYLCASSRGGQGVGYTFGSGTRLTVV.

This clonotype was seen more than once but under ten times. V usage is TRBV20-1 and J usage is TRBJ2-5; 10 bases align to TRBD2. This CDR3 contains 13 residues. Germline assignment: CDR1 DFQATT and CDR2 SNEGSKA (reference sequence). The V segment lost 6 bases and the J segment 3 bases; nucleotides outside the gene matches: 4. CDR3 DNA: TGCAGTGCCACGGGACTAGCGAAAGAGACCCAGTACTTC. It specifies CSATGLAKETQYF.

At least ten counts were recorded for this clonotype. The rearrangement joins TRBV5-5 to TRBJ2-7; 11 nucleotides match TRBD2. The V gene's germline CDR1 is SGHKS and CDR2 YYEKEE (reference sequence). The junction had 5 bases not matched to a gene; V was cut back by 1 base and J by 2 bases. The length of the CDR3 is 16 residues. The CDR3: CASSLPTSGTAYEQYF. In nucleotides, the CDR3 is TGTGCCAGCAGCTTGCCGACTAGCGGGACCGCCTACGAGCAGTACTTC.

The rearrangement joins TRBV24-1 to TRBJ2-5; D unresolved. V dropped 2 bases and J dropped 2 bases, with 8 bases sitting between them. Per the germline V gene, CDR1 is KGHDR and CDR2 is SFDVKD. The CDR3 consists of 14 residues. CDR3 amino acids: CATSDSWQQETQYF. In DNA, the CDR3 is TGTGCCACCAGTGATTCCTGGCAGCAAGAGACCCAGTACTTC.

This clonotype was counted a few times. This rearrangement joins TRBV29-1 to TRBJ2-1, with TRBD2 matching over 8 bases. Germline V gene lookup returns CDR1 SQVTM and CDR2 ANQGSEA. This CDR3 is built from 18 residues. J gave up 4 bases and V 3 bases, and 17 bases lay outside the gene matches. CDR3 DNA sequence: TGCAGCGTTGATCCTCTCGCGGGGGGAGGGAGGTCATACAATGAGCAGTTCTTC. Its protein is CSVDPLAGGGRSYNEQFF.